A single sample is the source of the 28 T cell receptor beta chains below, sequenced in a study of blood T cell repertoires in COVID-19. Sequencing used immunoSEQ multiplex PCR; TCRdb keeps in-frame clones, though not all of them. The profile shows around 300,000 clones, about nine tenths of them singletons. The sample taken for sequencing was PBMCs or T cells enriched from blood (not recorded which). These receptors all stem from a woman between 18 and 29 years old who had recovered from COVID-19.

This CDR3 reads CASSLDRDGHEQYF. CDR3 nucleotide sequence: TGTGCCAGCAGCTTAGACAGGGATGGTCACGAGCAGTACTTC. The chain is built from TRBV11-2 and TRBJ2-7, with D tentatively TRBD1 (5 bases). The CDR3 has 14 residues. Per germline, CDR1 SGHAT and CDR2 FQNNGV. Trimming pared 0 bases from V and 5 bases from J, leaving 11 bases between.

This clone was seen just once. This rearrangement joins TRBV27 to TRBJ1-6; possibly TRBD1 for D (5 bases). The CDR3 has 16 amino acids. Germline V gene data show CDR1 as MNHEY and CDR2 as SMNVEV (reference sequence). The V end lost 3 bases, the J end lost 3 bases, and 12 bases lay between the germline ends. The CDR3 loop is CASSFKGEDYNSPLHF. CDR3 coding DNA: TGTGCCAGCAGTTTCAAAGGGGAAGACTATAATTCACCCCTCCACTTT.

The chain joins TRBV28 to TRBJ2-1, with D possibly matching TRBD2 (5 bases). V was cut by 6 bases and J by 6 bases, with 15 bases left in between. The CDR3 has 14 residues. CDR1 and CDR2 from the germline V gene are MDHEN and SYDVKM. The chain's CDR3 is CASRAPGSVNEQFF. The CDR3 bases are TGTGCCAGCAGGGCCCCTGGGAGCGTCAATGAGCAGTTCTTC.

This clone was detected only once. The chain links TRBV7-9 to TRBJ2-7, with a weak D call TRBD1 (6 bases). There are 15 residues in the CDR3. Germline lookup yields CDR1 SEHNR and CDR2 FQNEAQ (reference sequence). V was shortened by 1 base and J by 2 bases, with 12 bases between the two germline ends. CDR3 region: CASSLGTAVPYEQYF. The DNA for the CDR3 is TGTGCCAGCAGCTTAGGGACAGCCGTCCCCTACGAGCAGTACTTC.

V usage is TRBV19 and J usage is TRBJ2-2; 7 bases line up with TRBD1. Unmatched junction bases numbered 6, after V lost 2 bases and J lost 6 bases. The CDR3 runs to 15 residues. CDR1 LNHDA and CDR2 SQIVND come from the germline V gene (reference sequence). The CDR3 here is CASSIRDRPSGELFF. The CDR3 nucleotides are TGTGCCAGTAGTATAAGGGACAGACCATCCGGGGAGCTGTTTTTT.

The CDR3 reads CASSGTGATNEKLFF. The CDR3 region has the DNA TGTGCCAGCAGTGGGACAGGGGCAACTAATGAAAAACTGTTTTTT. This chain connects TRBV5-6 to TRBJ1-4, with 10 bases fitting TRBD1. Germline V gene data show CDR1 as SGHDT and CDR2 as YYEEEE. V shed 5 bases and J 0 bases; nucleotides not matched to a gene: 1. The CDR3 has 15 residues.

The V and J genes are TRBV29-1 and TRBJ2-5; 8 positions match TRBD1. CDR1 is SQVTM, CDR2 ANQGSEA, per germline. V shed 0 bases and J 1 base; nucleotides not matched to a gene: 4. This CDR3 is built from 15 residues. The CDR3 is CSVEDQGQGQETQYF. The CDR3 bases are TGCAGCGTTGAAGATCAAGGACAGGGCCAAGAGACCCAGTACTTC.

Comment on this clone: Different DNA sequences within this sample yield the same CDR3. The chain recombines TRBV18 with TRBJ2-3; perhaps TRBD2 as D (5 bases). The CDR3 runs 14 residues. Looked up from germline, CDR1 is KGHSH and CDR2 is LQKENI. V was clipped by 3 bases and J by 1 base, with 8 bases between them. The CDR3 sequence: CASSPSARTDTQYF. The CDR3 DNA reads TGTGCCAGCTCACCTAGCGCCCGCACAGATACGCAGTATTTT.

The V call is TRBV3-1 (or the pseudogene TRBV3-2), the J call TRBJ2-3, with D possibly matching TRBD2 (5 bases). The ends were cut back, 0 bases at V and 3 bases at J, with 16 bases in the middle. The germline gives CDR1 LGHDT, CDR2 YNNKEL (reference sequence). The CDR3 loop spans 17 amino acids. This CDR3 is CASSQDSSGWDTDTQYF. The CDR3 region has the DNA TGTGCCAGCAGCCAAGATTCCAGCGGTTGGGATACAGATACGCAGTATTTT.

The rearrangement joins TRBV9 to TRBJ1-5; 10 nucleotides line up with TRBD1. V lost 4 bases to trimming and J lost 1 base; unmatched junction nucleotides: 11. CDR1 and CDR2 (germline): SGDLS, YYNGEE. The CDR3 length is 18 residues. The CDR3 protein is CASSPIGQGGFSNQPQHF. CDR3 in DNA: TGTGCCAGCAGCCCGATCGGACAGGGGGGGTTCAGCAATCAGCCCCAGCATTTT.

The chain employs TRBV11-2 and TRBJ1-5; D not resolved. The CDR3 contains 15 residues. The germline V gene encodes CDR1 SGHAT and CDR2 FQNNGV. Trimming pared 5 bases from V and 1 base from J, leaving 12 bases between. The CDR3: CASSPSGLSNQPQHF. CDR3 bases: TGTGCCAGCAGCCCCAGCGGGTTGAGCAATCAGCCCCAGCATTTT.

The genes are TRBV7-8 and TRBJ1-1, with 8 bases matching TRBD1. Germline loops: CDR1 SGHVS, CDR2 FQNEAQ. Trimming cost V 6 bases and J 0 bases; bases outside gene matches: 9. The CDR3 has 16 residues. CDR3 DNA: TGTGCCAGCAGTCGACAGGGGTGGCGGATGAACACTGAAGCTTTCTTT. Translated: CASSRQGWRMNTEAFF.

The gene calls are TRBV5-6 and TRBJ1-3; D gene ambiguous. V dropped 4 bases and J dropped 3 bases, with 17 bases sitting between them. The CDR3 has 16 amino acids. Germline lookup yields CDR1 SGHDT and CDR2 YYEEEE. CDR3 loop: CASSLDRGEYGNTIYF. The DNA for the CDR3 is TGTGCCAGCAGCCTGGACCGGGGAGAATATGGAAACACCATATATTTT. The variable domain in full, completed from reference TRBV5-6 and TRBJ1-3, reads DAGVTQSPTHLIKTRGQQVTLRCSPKSGHDTVSWYQQALGQGPQFIFQYYEEEERQRGNFPDRFSGHQFPNYSSELNVNALLLGDSALYLCASSLDRGEYGNTIYFGEGSWLTVV.

This chain connects TRBV5-1 to TRBJ1-2; 8 positions match TRBD1. V lost 1 base and J lost 2; bases outside the gene matches: 4. Germline CDR1 is SGHRS and CDR2 is YFSETQ. This CDR3 spans 15 amino acids. CDR3 coding DNA: TGCGCCAGCAGCTTGTGGGCAGGGGGCAACTATGGCTACACCTTC. It encodes CASSLWAGGNYGYTF.

This chain links TRBV9 with TRBJ2-5; possible D gene TRBD1, 6 bases. Per germline, CDR1 SGDLS and CDR2 YYNGEE. The CDR3 has 15 residues. The V and J ends lost 3 bases and 2 bases respectively, with 14 bases between them. The CDR3 DNA sequence: TGTGCCAGCAGCGCAGCTGACAGGAGGCAAGAGACCCAGTACTTC. As protein: CASSAADRRQETQYF. Drawing the rest from reference TRBV9 and TRBJ2-5, the complete variable domain is DSGVTQTPKHLITATGQRVTLRCSPRSGDLSVYWYQQSLDQGLQFLIQYYNGEERAKGNILERFSAQQFPDLHSELNLSSLELGDSALYFCASSAADRRQETQYFGPGTRLLVL.

This chain links TRBV11-2 with TRBJ1-5, with D tentatively TRBD1 (6 bases). There are 14 residues in the CDR3. Germline CDR1 is SGHAT and CDR2 is FQNNGV. Between the trimmed V and J ends, which lost 1 base and 6 bases, there was a span of 10 bases. CDR3 residues: CASSLVQGGQPQHF. CDR3 coding DNA: TGTGCCAGCAGCTTAGTACAGGGCGGTCAGCCCCAGCATTTT.

This sequence joins TRBV5-5 and TRBJ2-3; 9 bases map to TRBD1. Per the germline V gene, CDR1 is SGHKS and CDR2 is YYEKEE (reference sequence). V gave up 3 bases and J gave up 5 bases; unmatched junction bases: 7. The CDR3 extends over 15 amino acids. The CDR3: CASSSPGQGIDTQYF. CDR3 DNA: TGTGCCAGCAGCTCCCCGGGACAGGGCATAGATACGCAGTATTTT.

The rearrangement uses TRBV7-2 and TRBJ2-3, with D unresolved. CDR3 length equals 16 residues. Looked up from germline, CDR1 is SGHTA and CDR2 is FQGNSA. V lost 1 base and J 1 base, leaving 12 bases between the germline ends. The CDR3 DNA reads as TGTGCCAGCAGCTTAGGGCTTCCCCCCGGCACAGATACGCAGTATTTT. Its translation: CASSLGLPPGTDTQYF.

V is TRBV7-9 and J is TRBJ1-3; 9 positions match TRBD1. Germline V CDR1 and CDR2: SEHNR, FQNEAQ (reference sequence). J gave up 5 bases and V 4 bases, and 6 bases lay outside the gene matches. The CDR3 is made up of 15 amino acids. The CDR3 DNA sequence: TGTGCCAGCAGCTCCAGGACAGGGGAAAGAAACACCATATATTTT. Its translation: CASSSRTGERNTIYF.

This clone was seen just once. The rearrangement uses TRBV5-1 and TRBJ2-7, with TRBD1 matching 8 bases. Germline CDR1 is SGHRS and CDR2 is YFSETQ. The V gene end was trimmed by 0 bases and the J gene end by 3 bases; junction bases not matched to a gene: 8. There are 16 residues in the CDR3. This chain's CDR3 is CASSLGTGYINYEQYF. The CDR3 DNA is TGCGCCAGCAGCTTGGGGACAGGGTATATTAACTACGAGCAGTACTTC.

This chain joins TRBV5-1 and TRBJ1-1, with TRBD1 matching over 7 bases. Trimming cost V 4 bases and J 3 bases; bases outside gene matches: 12. Germline lookup yields CDR1 SGHRS and CDR2 YFSETQ. The CDR3 loop spans 16 amino acids. As DNA, the CDR3 is TGCGCCAGCAGCCAAATATGGACAGGATTGGACACTGAAGCTTTCTTT. It is translated as CASSQIWTGLDTEAFF.

The rearrangement uses TRBV5-1 and TRBJ1-1, with 8 bases aligning to TRBD1. The CDR3 extends over 12 amino acids. The V segment lost 4 bases and the J segment 4 bases; nucleotides outside the gene matches: 0. The germline V gene encodes CDR1 SGHRS and CDR2 YFSETQ. CDR3 region: CASSGQGTEAFF. DNA for the CDR3: TGCGCCAGCAGCGGACAGGGCACTGAAGCTTTCTTT.

The chain employs TRBV7-2 and TRBJ1-3; 8 bases line up with TRBD1. Germline trimming cut 5 bases from V and 4 bases from J; bases unmatched to any gene: 13. Germline CDR1 is SGHTA and CDR2 is FQGNSA. This CDR3 has 17 amino acids. CDR3 in DNA: TGTGCCAGCAGCCCCTACTTAGACAGGGGAGAGGGAAACACCATATATTTT. Amino acid sequence: CASSPYLDRGEGNTIYF.

V usage is TRBV5-4 and J usage is TRBJ1-4; 7 positions agree with TRBD1. This CDR3 spans 16 amino acids. Germline loops: CDR1 SGHNT, CDR2 YYREEE (reference sequence). J was trimmed by 0 bases and V by 3 bases; bases with no gene match: 5. Here the CDR3 reads CASSSRDSATNEKLFF. In DNA form, the CDR3 reads TGTGCCAGCAGCTCCCGGGACAGTGCAACTAATGAAAAACTGTTTTTT.

The chain recombines TRBV5-6 with TRBJ2-1, with 10 bases lining up with TRBD2. The CDR3 sequence is 15 residues long. The J segment lost 14 bases and the V segment lost 0 bases, leaving 11 bases of the junction unmatched. Germline V CDR1 and CDR2: SGHDT, YYEEEE. The CDR3 spells CASSLELAGTIRKFF. The DNA of the CDR3 is TGTGCCAGCAGCTTGGAACTAGCGGGGACGATTCGGAAGTTCTTC.

This chain connects TRBV6-1 to TRBJ1-6; D call uncertain. V lost 0 bases, J lost 0 bases, and 9 bases lay in between. The CDR3 is 17 residues long. Germline CDR1 MNHNS, CDR2 SASEGT. The CDR3 is CASSEAGRSSYNSPLHF. CDR3 coding DNA: TGTGCCAGCAGTGAAGCCGGGAGAAGCTCCTATAATTCACCCCTCCACTTT.

The V gene is TRBV11-2, the J gene TRBJ2-7; a weak D match, TRBD1 (7 bases). Trimming cost V 5 bases and J 6 bases, with 11 bases left between them. Germline CDR1 is SGHAT and CDR2 is FQNNGV. This CDR3 spans 12 amino acids. CDR3 protein: CASSPGGLEQYF. The CDR3 region has the DNA TGTGCCAGCAGCCCAGGGGGGCTCGAGCAGTACTTC.

The J gene is TRBJ2-2, the V gene TRBV27; the D gene is possibly TRBD2 (6 bases). The germline gives CDR1 MNHEY, CDR2 SMNVEV (reference sequence). This CDR3 has 19 residues. V lost 6 bases, J lost 2 bases, and 25 bases lay in between. The CDR3: CASRPRAGPQATNTGELFF. The CDR3 bases are TGTGCCAGCAGACCCCGTGCGGGGCCCCAAGCCACTAACACCGGGGAGCTGTTTTTT.